This TCR beta chain is drawn from a study of blood T cell repertoires in COVID-19 (dated by TCRdb to the early 2020s). Turning to the overall study: Samples from collaborators originated in the United States, Italy and Spain and spanned both the acute and convalescent phases of COVID-19. The repertoires were released in a freely available public database meant as a resource for research on the immune response to SARS-CoV-2. The sample metadata nearly always contained a de-identified subject ID, COVID-19 status, age in years and sex. Subjects who had been exposed to COVID-19, were actively infected with it, or had recovered from it provided the deeply sampled blood TCRbeta repertoires that made up the dataset. The prospective study material was composed of cDNA or gDNA derived from T cells, B-cell-depleted T cells, or PBMCs. HLA class I and class II types, where available, came from metadata supplied by the sample provider rather than from assay-based typing. Samples came from the ongoing ImmuneRACE study (first 160 participants) plus 1,254 subjects from 6 global collaborators. What the study reported, not specific to this receptor: The amount of clinical and demographic metadata varied by source and participant and was provided uncurated.

The CDR3 numbers 16 residues from cysteine through phenylalanine. Only CDR3 DNA is held: 48 bases, read in frame from base 1. CDR1 MDHEN and CDR2 SYDVKM are derived from the germline V gene. Between the V and J ends, shortened by 4 bases and 3 bases respectively, the junction contains 13 bases. This clone was seen only a few times. No cognate antigen has been identified for it. Per-base qualities were not stored, and no clone one base away is much larger. The immunoSEQ Assay, a bias-controlled multiplex PCR, was used to amplify TCRbeta CDR3 regions from genomic DNA. For the original study's pipeline: Within the assay, amplification of reference gene primers was used to estimate how many nucleated cells each sample contained. To quantify the absolute abundance of each unique TCRbeta CDR3 rearrangement, sequence reads were collapsed and filtered. For each sample, productive Simpson clonality was calculated by taking the square root of Simpson's diversity index across productive rearrangements. Sourced from immuneACCESS, this table was stored by TCRdb with only in-frame sequences that have V and J called. A share of the clones is absent; for the studies checked, an unresolved V gene accounts for under half, and the remainder has no known explanation. D and trimming were read from the DNA, whereas the V and J calls and clone size are those reported in that table. Recorded for this sample are a few hundred thousand clones; about 79% of them occurred a single time. Roughly 8.7% of the sample is taken by the ten largest.

Whole blood was collected in K2EDTA tubes by collaborating institutions according to the institutions' own protocols. Collaborator samples were shipped for TCRbeta analysis as frozen whole blood, isolated PBMCs, or DNA extracted from either sample type. This clonotype was sampled from a man aged 45 to 65 with active or convalescent COVID-19. The sequencing input was peripheral blood. The chain couples TRBV28 to TRBJ2-6, with the identity of the D gene unclear. This receptor has the CDR3 CASSYDMVLGANVLTF. The DNA is TGTGCCAGCAGTTATGACATGGTTCTTGGGGCCAACGTCCTGACTTTC.